This T cell receptor (beta chain) derives from a study of T cell repertoires in cytomegalovirus infection (dated by TCRdb to the late 2010s). Broadly, across the study: Donor HLA type was relevant to the analysis, as public TCR beta signatures indicated carriage of CMV infection together with the matching HLA type. The study at large found these results: In both this cohort and an independent roughly 330-donor cohort, the cumulative frequency of public TCR beta family members distinguished carriers of CMV infection plus the relevant HLA type. In the ex vivo response, HLA-C-restricted CMV-specific TCR beta clonotypes were dominant, and in two of eight donors the single most frequent clonotype came from this HLA-C-restricted group.

Reading from cysteine to phenylalanine, the CDR3 counts 15 amino acids. The DNA shown is the 45-base CDR3, in frame from base 1. Trimming takes 2 bases from V and 1 base from J, and the germline ends sit 9 bases apart. The table lists this clonotype with a few counts. Its specific antigen is unknown. No much larger clone is present one base from it, and per-base qualities are unavailable. Sequencing relied on an Illumina HiSeq 1500. TCRdb handled the public reads itself, with Q25 trimming in fastp and clone calling in MiXCR, and kept productive beta chains. Merged by CDR3 protein, the rows form single entries marked with the most common genes and DNA. Within this sample are roughly 140,000 distinct CDR3 sequences, with about 25% of them counted one time only. The ten largest account for over 9.5% of the sample.

The sample consisted of PBMCs. This clonotype was obtained from a human donor in good health (CMV status not recorded). Some clones in this sample may be carry-over from other donors' samples. Recombination joined TRBV23-1 with TRBJ2-4, and possibly TRBD2, on 5 matching bases. TRBV23-1 is an ORF, with its function uncertain. The CDR3: CASSQDTGAKNIQYF. In nucleotide form, the sequence is TGCGCCAGCAGTCAAGACACGGGGGCCAAAAACATTCAGTACTTC.